Presented here are 2 T cell receptor beta chains from one specimen sequenced in a study of shared clonotypes between healthy human individuals. Naive CD8 cells were CD45RO-negative, positively selected for CCR7, excluding terminally differentiated effector memory CD45RA+ cells. Assay used: immunoSEQ multiplex PCR; TCRdb lists only in-frame clones, some missing. This table has fewer than 700,000 clones, 85% to 95% appearing once. Input material: naive CD8+ T cells sorted from blood. The receptors stem from a woman in her twenties or thirties in good health.

The genes are TRBV27 and TRBJ2-7, with D unresolved. The CDR3 totals 15 residues. CDR1 is MNHEY and CDR2 is SMNVEV in the germline V gene (reference sequence). V was clipped by 0 bases and J by 2 bases, with 11 bases between them. CDR3 loop: CASSLSPGRTYEQYF. CDR3 sequence (DNA): TGTGCCAGCAGTTTATCCCCGGGCAGGACCTACGAGCAGTACTTC.

V is TRBV27 and J is TRBJ2-3, with D possibly being TRBD2 (6 bases). V was shortened by 2 bases and J by 4 bases, with 16 bases between the two germline ends. Germline CDR1 and CDR2: MNHEY and SMNVEV (reference sequence). The CDR3 is 16 amino acids. The CDR3 bases are TGTGCCAGCAGTTTAAGGTGGACTACAGAACCAGATACGCAGTATTTT. Amino acids: CASSLRWTTEPDTQYF.